The T cell receptor (beta chain) under discussion was sequenced for a study of blood T cells in healthy people across ages. The CDR3 sequence is 14 residues long. The germline V gene encodes CDR1 ENHRY and CDR2 SYGVKD. Trimming cost V 6 bases and J 4 bases; bases outside gene matches: 2. The second PCR ran about 6 to 11 cycles with a sample-barcoded 5' primer and J-beta primers. From the 5' RACE reads, TCRdb called clonotypes with MiXCR, one entry per CDR3 protein. The table includes hundreds of thousands of distinct CDR3 sequences, about 29% detected once. These data were likewise used in another study, on T cells of mothers and their children.

This sequence was found in a boy aged 2 to 10 in good health. Sequenced: blood. This chain links TRBV10-3 with TRBJ2-1; 11 bases are shared with TRBD2. The CDR3 region has the DNA TGTGCCATCAGCCCTAGCGGGGGGTACAATGAGCAGTTCTTC. This sequence encodes CAISPSGGYNEQFF.